This T cell receptor (beta chain) was recovered during a study of blood T cell repertoires in COVID-19. There are 12 residues in the CDR3. Germline V gives CDR1 SGHRS, CDR2 YFSETQ. V dropped 0 bases and J dropped 3 bases, with 4 bases sitting between them. Some clones are missing from TCRdb's copy, which holds only in-frame ones; the method was immunoSEQ multiplex PCR. The repertoire holds approximately 30,000 clones, with about 90% as singletons. This sequence was found in a human donor in a cohort sampled during active COVID-19. Sequenced sample: peripheral blood. The chain combines TRBV5-1 with TRBJ2-7; D ambiguous. The CDR3 sequence: CASSLDNYEQYF. Here the CDR3 DNA reads TGCGCCAGCAGCTTGGATAACTACGAGCAGTACTTC.